A single sample gave rise to the 32 T cell receptor beta chains below, sequenced in a study of CD8 T cell repertoires and HIV-1 epitope variants. The method was immunoSEQ multiplex PCR; TCRdb's version includes in-frame clones alone and lacks a portion of them. The repertoire includes under 100,000 clones, just under 75% of them detected once, and around 25% sits in the top ten. The specimen was uncultured baseline CD8+ T cells from peripheral blood mononuclear cells (PBMCs). These receptors were obtained from a male donor with HIV.

This clone showed up just a few times. The chain is built from TRBV28 and TRBJ2-7; 12 nucleotides line up with TRBD1. This CDR3 spans 13 amino acids. Germline loops: CDR1 MDHEN, CDR2 SYDVKM. V lost 6 bases, J lost 11 bases, and 8 bases stayed unmatched. The CDR3 bases are TGTGCCAGCAGCCGGGACAGGGGGCGTATGGAGTACTTC. Protein: CASSRDRGRMEYF.

This sequence joins TRBV28 and TRBJ2-5, with D perhaps TRBD2 (5 bases). V lost 2 bases to trimming and J lost 0 bases, with 10 bases between them. The CDR3 has 15 residues. Germline-derived CDR1 and CDR2 are MDHEN and SYDVKM. CDR3 region: CASSLSSGYQETQYF. The CDR3 DNA follows: TGTGCCAGCAGTTTAAGTTCGGGGTACCAAGAGACCCAGTACTTC.

The V and J genes are TRBV5-1 and TRBJ2-7; maybe TRBD1 (6 bases). The germline V gene encodes CDR1 SGHRS and CDR2 YFSETQ. V was shortened by 4 bases and J by 2 bases, with 22 bases between the two germline ends. The CDR3 consists of 17 residues. CDR3 loop: CASSPQLRAGATYEQYF. Written as DNA, the CDR3 is TGCGCCAGCAGCCCCCAACTAAGGGCAGGGGCTACCTACGAGCAGTACTTC.

This clone occurred many times. The J gene is TRBJ2-7, the V gene TRBV2; 9 positions match TRBD2. This CDR3 region has 18 residues. The junction had 18 bases not matched to a gene; V was cut back by 6 bases and J by 3 bases. CDR1 SNHLY and CDR2 FYNNEI come from the germline V gene. For the CDR3, the DNA is TGTGCCAGCAGGAGCCAACTAGCGGGCCTCATCCCTAACTACGAGCAGTACTTC. Translating it yields CASRSQLAGLIPNYEQYF.

V is TRBV28 and J is TRBJ2-3; no clear D. The V gene's germline CDR1 is MDHEN and CDR2 SYDVKM. V was cut by 6 bases and J by 2 bases, with 3 bases left in between. The length of the CDR3 is 11 residues. The DNA of the CDR3 is TGTGCCAGCAGGTACACAGATACGCAGTATTTT. Translated: CASRYTDTQYF.

The genes are TRBV7-9 and TRBJ1-1; no clear D gene. Germline V gene lookup returns CDR1 SEHNR and CDR2 FQNEAQ (reference sequence). CDR3 length equals 14 residues. Between the trimmed V and J ends, which lost 1 base and 3 bases, there was a span of 9 bases. The CDR3 DNA reads TGTGCCAGCAGCTTAGAAGGGAGCGACACTGAAGCTTTCTTT. Amino acid sequence: CASSLEGSDTEAFF.

The count of this clone is one. The chain joins TRBV11-2 to TRBJ2-5; no reliable D call. There are 13 residues in the CDR3. Trimming removed 1 base from V and 4 bases from J, with 7 bases in between. Per the germline V gene, CDR1 is SGHAT and CDR2 is FQNNGV. The CDR3 sequence: CASSLGVGETQYF. In DNA form, the CDR3 reads TGTGCCAGCAGCTTAGGAGTAGGAGAGACCCAGTACTTC.

The chain links TRBV4-1 to TRBJ2-3; D perhaps matches TRBD2 (5 bases). The CDR3 covers 14 residues. Germline V gene sequence: CDR1 MGHRA, CDR2 YSYEKL. The V end was cut by 1 base, the J end by 1 base, with 6 bases between. The CDR3 DNA follows: TGCGCCAGCAGCCAAGTTAGCGGCACAGATACGCAGTATTTT. Amino acids: CASSQVSGTDTQYF.

The genes are TRBV9 and TRBJ2-1, with TRBD2 identical over 10 bases. V was pared by 6 bases and J by 7 bases, with 10 bases of the junction left unmatched. CDR1 SGDLS and CDR2 YYNGEE come from the germline V gene. The CDR3 consists of 15 residues. CDR3 sequence: CASTLDLAGVNEQFF. Here the CDR3 DNA reads TGTGCCAGCACTCTCGACCTAGCGGGAGTTAATGAGCAGTTCTTC.

This clone appeared many times. This chain uses TRBV5-4 with TRBJ2-3; D unresolved. CDR1 SGHNT and CDR2 YYREEE come from the germline V gene (reference sequence). Trimming pared 0 bases from V and 2 bases from J, leaving 7 bases between. The CDR3 is 14 amino acids. The CDR3 DNA is TGTGCCAGCAGCTTGGCGGGCCTCACAGATACGCAGTATTTT. Amino acid sequence: CASSLAGLTDTQYF.

This sequence joins TRBV7-9 and TRBJ1-2; D may be TRBD1 (5 bases). This CDR3 has 14 amino acids. With 2 bases removed from V and 1 base from J, the gap between germline ends came to 8 bases. The germline gives CDR1 SEHNR, CDR2 FQNEAQ (reference sequence). CDR3 sequence reads: CASSLQTVNYGYTF. The DNA for the CDR3 is TGTGCCAGCAGCTTACAGACAGTTAACTATGGCTACACCTTC. The entire variable domain, with the rest obtained from reference TRBV7-9 and TRBJ1-2, is as follows: DTGVSQNPRHKITKRGQNVTFRCDPISEHNRLYWYRQTLGQGPEFLTYFQNEAQLEKSRLLSDRFSAERPKGSFSTLEIQRTEQGDSAMYLCASSLQTVNYGYTFGSGTRLTVV.

This clone came up once. The genes are TRBV25-1 and TRBJ2-2; a weak D match, TRBD2 (6 bases). CDR1 MGHDK and CDR2 SYGVNS come from the germline V gene. The V end lost 4 bases, the J end lost 6 bases, and 9 bases lay between the germline ends. The CDR3 loop spans 13 amino acids. CDR3 sequence (DNA): TGTGCCAGCAGTGGACTAGTGGCCGGGGAGCTGTTTTTT. Protein product: CASSGLVAGELFF.

The V call is TRBV10-3, the J call TRBJ1-1; TRBD1 agrees at 7 bases. From germline, CDR1 is ENHRY and CDR2 SYGVKD. V shed 4 bases and J 7 bases; nucleotides not matched to a gene: 9. This CDR3 contains 14 residues. CDR3 coding DNA: TGTGCCATCAGTGTCCGCGAGGGGGCGGGTGAAGCTTTCTTT. Translating it yields CAISVREGAGEAFF.

The chain employs TRBV4-3 and TRBJ2-6; unclear D gene. V lost 0 bases to trimming and J lost 4 bases, with 10 bases between them. Germline CDR1 is LGHNA and CDR2 is YSLEER. The CDR3 is 16 amino acids. The CDR3: CASSQDWQAGANVLTF. CDR3 in DNA: TGCGCCAGCAGCCAAGATTGGCAGGCCGGGGCCAACGTCCTGACTTTC.

CDR3 in DNA: TGTGCCAGCAGCTTTTCAGGGAGTCCCTACGAGCAGTACTTC. Translating it yields CASSFSGSPYEQYF. The V gene is TRBV7-9, the J gene TRBJ2-7, with D perhaps matching TRBD1 or TRBD2 (5 bases each). V dropped 3 bases and J dropped 2 bases, with 11 bases sitting between them. The CDR3 sequence is 14 residues long. The germline CDR1 and CDR2 sequences are SEHNR and FQNEAQ (reference sequence).

This clone was seen a few times. The chain joins TRBV2 to TRBJ1-1, with D uncertain. The germline CDR1 and CDR2 sequences are SNHLY and FYNNEI. This CDR3 has 14 amino acids. V lost 8 bases to trimming and J lost 4 bases, with 17 bases between them. The DNA for the CDR3 is TGTGCCAGCCGAGAGGAGGGTTGGGGCACTGAAGCTTTCTTT. Its translation is CASREEGWGTEAFF. Together with reference TRBV2 and TRBJ1-1, the CDR3 gives the full variable domain: EPEVTQTPSHQVTQMGQEVILRCVPISNHLYFYWYRQILGQKVEFLVSFYNNEISEKSEIFDDQFSVERPDGSNFTLKIRSTKLEDSAMYFCASREEGWGTEAFFGQGTRLTVV.

The chain is built from TRBV7-8 and TRBJ2-4, with D maybe TRBD2 (6 bases). Germline CDR1 is SGHVS and CDR2 is FQNEAQ. Trimming cost V 1 base and J 3 bases, with 16 bases left between them. The CDR3 runs 17 residues. For the CDR3, the DNA is TGTGCCAGCAGCTTAGTCCGGGCGGGACTGGGCAAAAACATTCAGTACTTC. This sequence encodes CASSLVRAGLGKNIQYF.

The V gene is TRBV5-6, the J gene TRBJ1-1; 7 positions match TRBD1. Germline CDR1 reads SGHDT; CDR2 reads YYEEEE. The CDR3 is 14 amino acids. The trim removed 0 bases at V and 1 base at J, leaving 0 bases unmatched. CDR3 in DNA: TGTGCCAGCAGCTTGGGGACAGGGAACACTGAAGCTTTCTTT. Protein sequence: CASSLGTGNTEAFF.

The rearrangement links TRBV29-1 to TRBJ2-7, with D tentatively TRBD2 (5 bases). The V end was cut by 0 bases, the J end by 0 bases, with 12 bases between. Germline V lookup: CDR1 SQVTM, CDR2 ANQGSEA. This CDR3 comprises 15 residues. CDR3 loop: CSVEDGVRSSYEQYF. The DNA of the CDR3 is TGCAGCGTTGAAGACGGGGTCAGGAGCTCCTACGAGCAGTACTTC.

V gene TRBV9 combines with J gene TRBJ1-1; D unclear. The CDR3 consists of 15 residues. Germline V CDR1 and CDR2: SGDLS, YYNGEE. V lost 0 bases to trimming and J lost 5 bases, with 14 bases between them. The CDR3: CASSVEGNPGTEAFF. CDR3 DNA: TGTGCCAGCAGCGTAGAAGGGAACCCGGGGACTGAAGCTTTCTTT.

This clone was found a few times. The V gene is TRBV19, the J gene TRBJ2-1; no firm D call. The V gene lost 6 bases and the J gene lost 0 bases, with 6 bases spanning the gap. The CDR3 covers 13 residues. The germline gives CDR1 LNHDA, CDR2 SQIVND (reference sequence). This CDR3 reads CASSRSSYNEQFF. The CDR3 nucleotides are TGTGCCAGTAGCCGGAGCTCCTACAATGAGCAGTTCTTC.

This chain uses TRBV7-6 with TRBJ1-2, with 7 nucleotides matching TRBD1. The germline CDR1 and CDR2 sequences are SGHVS and FNYEAQ. Trimming removed 5 bases from V and 5 bases from J; junction bases left unmatched: 11. This CDR3 contains 15 residues. CDR3 sequence (DNA): TGTGCCAGCAGCCCCACACAGGGGTCATCTTATGGCTACACCTTC. This codes for CASSPTQGSSYGYTF.

The V and J genes are TRBV10-3 and TRBJ2-3; D possibly corresponds to TRBD2 (7 bases). Germline V gives CDR1 ENHRY, CDR2 SYGVKD. The length of the CDR3 is 15 residues. The V end was cut by 6 bases, the J end by 0 bases, with 13 bases between. DNA for the CDR3: TGTGCCATCAGAACGGGGGGCTCAAGCACAGATACGCAGTATTTT. Residues: CAIRTGGSSTDTQYF.

This rearrangement joins TRBV5-6 to TRBJ2-7; perhaps TRBD2 as D (6 bases). In germline, CDR1 is SGHDT, CDR2 YYEEEE. The CDR3 is made up of 16 amino acids. Trimming left V 4 bases short and J 3 bases short, with 20 bases between. For the CDR3, the DNA is TGTGCCAGCAGCCTCTACCCCGGGAGAGAAGACTACGAGCAGTACTTC. It codes for CASSLYPGREDYEQYF.

V gene TRBV28 combines with J gene TRBJ2-3; tentatively, D is TRBD1 or TRBD2 (6 bases each). V was trimmed by 6 bases and J by 2 bases, leaving 15 bases between them. CDR3 length equals 15 residues. CDR1 and CDR2 from the germline V gene are MDHEN and SYDVKM. Written as DNA, the CDR3 is TGTGCCAGCAGCGGGTCGGGGGCCGACACAGATACGCAGTATTTT. It codes for CASSGSGADTDTQYF.

The V and J genes are TRBV9 and TRBJ1-4, with D perhaps matching TRBD1 (5 bases). The V end was cut by 3 bases, the J end by 4 bases, with 7 bases between. The CDR3 consists of 13 residues. Germline V gene lookup returns CDR1 SGDLS and CDR2 YYNGEE. CDR3 DNA sequence: TGTGCCAGCAGCGCCGGGGGTAATGAAAAACTGTTTTTT. It is translated as CASSAGGNEKLFF.

CDR3 in amino acids: CAWSAGQSRNGYTF. DNA for the CDR3: TGTGCCTGGAGTGCCGGACAGAGTCGAAATGGCTACACCTTC. The chain has TRBV30 and TRBJ1-2; possible D gene TRBD1, 6 bases. Trimming pared 1 base from V and 6 bases from J, leaving 15 bases between. The germline gives CDR1 GTSNPN, CDR2 SVGIG (reference sequence). The CDR3 is 14 residues long.

Turning to this clone: An end of the junction does not agree with germline; a read error may underlie this. This chain links TRBV7-8 with TRBJ2-7; D gene ambiguous. The V gene's germline CDR1 is SGHVS and CDR2 FQNEAQ. CDR3 length: 12 amino acids. The chain's CDR3 is CASSSNSSLRDF. As DNA, the CDR3 is TGTGCCAGCAGCTCGAATTCCTCTCTTCGGGACTTC.

The V call is TRBV4-2, the J call TRBJ1-4, with D possibly being TRBD1 (6 bases). V was pared by 1 base and J by 7 bases, with 16 bases between. The CDR3 sequence is 16 residues long. Per the germline V gene, CDR1 is LGHNA and CDR2 is YNFKEQ. As DNA, the CDR3 is TGTGCCAGCAGCCAAGGAGGGGGGGCCGAGGGTGAAAAACTGTTTTTT. Its translation is CASSQGGGAEGEKLFF.

This clone has a single count. The gene calls are TRBV9 and TRBJ1-4, with no clear D. V lost 4 bases to trimming and J lost 2 bases, with 12 bases between them. This CDR3 spans 15 amino acids. Germline V gene data show CDR1 as SGDLS and CDR2 as YYNGEE. The CDR3 sequence: CASSKEVATNEKLFF. The CDR3 bases are TGTGCCAGCAGCAAAGAGGTCGCTACTAATGAAAAACTGTTTTTT. Full variable domain (missing parts from reference TRBV9 and TRBJ1-4): DSGVTQTPKHLITATGQRVTLRCSPRSGDLSVYWYQQSLDQGLQFLIQYYNGEERAKGNILERFSAQQFPDLHSELNLSSLELGDSALYFCASSKEVATNEKLFFGSGTQLSVL.

J is TRBJ2-5 and V is TRBV19, with 8 bases identical to TRBD2. The V gene end was trimmed by 1 base and the J gene end by 5 bases; junction bases not matched to a gene: 6. This CDR3 has 15 amino acids. Germline V CDR1 and CDR2: LNHDA, SQIVND (reference sequence). As DNA, the CDR3 is TGTGCCAGTAGTATAGCTGCCGGGAGGGTGGAGACCCAGTACTTC. This gives the protein CASSIAAGRVETQYF.

The chain joins TRBV7-3 to TRBJ1-6, with TRBD1 as a possible D gene (5 bases). Germline CDR1 reads SGHTA; CDR2 reads FQGTGA. The CDR3 contains 15 residues. Between the trimmed V and J ends, which lost 2 bases and 0 bases, there was a span of 5 bases. The CDR3 region is CASSLDSSYNSPLHF. CDR3 sequence (DNA): TGTGCCAGCAGCTTAGACAGCTCCTATAATTCACCCCTCCACTTT.